What follows is one TCR beta chain and its context. Its antigen is undetermined. The junction and the germline gene differ at one end; a read error may be behind it. The CDR3 spans 13 residues. CDR1 and CDR2 from the germline V gene are MNHNS and SASEGT. The data stem from a study of OX40 agonist ivuxolimab in advanced cancers. Background on the study: The dose-escalation group included hepatocellular carcinoma, melanoma, renal cell carcinoma and head and neck cancer. Study-level points and caveats: Expansion of clones was among the lowest in partial responders at 0.1-3.0 mg/kg. Also showing low normalized T-cell clonal expansion were some of the nonresponders. CD8+ T cells averaged more expanded clones than CD4+.

Here immunoSEQ multiplex PCR was the method, and the copy in TCRdb shows in-frame clones only, minus some. Of roughly 35,000 clones in the sample, more than 80% were seen once. The sequence was obtained from an adult with an advanced solid tumor such as melanoma, head and neck, liver or kidney cancer. The V and J genes are TRBV6-1 and TRBJ2-7; D is unclear. The sequences come from CD4+ or CD8+ T cells sorted from blood, collected in a trial of the OX40 agonist ivuxolimab. The CDR3 sequence is CASSEVGGYEQYF. CDR3 bases: TGTGCCAGCAGCGAAGTGGGCGGCTACGAGCAGTACTTC.